The 19 T cell receptor beta chains below were found in one sample sequenced in a study of cytomegalovirus exposure and HLA in healthy donors. It was with 60 Vbeta and 13 Jbeta primers that the PCR ran. This table comes from immunoSEQ multiplex PCR, and its TCRdb copy is limited to in-frame clones, with some not included. The sample has approximately 210,000 clones, about 85% seen once. The sample was PBMCs. The receptors come from a male donor in good health and CMV-seropositive.

This clone occurred a few times. The rearrangement links TRBV6-5 to TRBJ2-1; 10 nucleotides line up with TRBD2. J lost 7 bases, V lost 7 bases, and 7 bases had no gene match. The CDR3 is 14 residues long. Germline V gives CDR1 MNHEY, CDR2 SVGAGI. The CDR3 loop is CASNPSGSRNEQFF. CDR3 nucleotides: TGTGCCAGCAACCCTAGCGGGAGTCGGAATGAGCAGTTCTTC.

CDR3 residues: CASSFLLTSGRPGLYEQYF. The CDR3 region has the DNA TGTGCCAGCAGCTTCCTATTGACTAGCGGGAGGCCAGGGCTCTACGAGCAGTACTTC. The chain carries TRBV7-8 and TRBJ2-7; TRBD2 agrees at 13 bases. The V gene's germline CDR1 is SGHVS and CDR2 FQNEAQ. V was clipped by 3 bases and J by 3 bases; unmatched bases: 14. This CDR3 contains 19 residues.

The gene calls are TRBV27 and TRBJ2-7; weak D call: TRBD1 (5 bases). Germline-derived CDR1 and CDR2 are MNHEY and SMNVEV (reference sequence). The CDR3 has 13 residues. V was cut by 2 bases and J by 6 bases, with 11 bases left in between. Written as DNA, the CDR3 is TGTGCCAGCAGTTTAACCAGGGTCTCCGAGCAGTACTTC. Its translation is CASSLTRVSEQYF.

This chain connects TRBV7-2 to TRBJ2-7; TRBD2 agrees at 7 bases. The junction had 14 bases not matched to a gene; V was cut back by 9 bases and J by 6 bases. The CDR3 extends over 14 amino acids. Germline V gene lookup returns CDR1 SGHTA and CDR2 FQGNSA. In nucleotides, the CDR3 is TGTGCCAGTACCTCAGGGCGGGGGACCGGCGAGCAGTACTTC. Protein: CASTSGRGTGEQYF.

The V gene is TRBV7-2, the J gene TRBJ1-1; D ambiguous. Looked up from germline, CDR1 is SGHTA and CDR2 is FQGNSA. The CDR3 runs 12 residues. V lost 2 bases to trimming and J lost 3 bases, with 4 bases between them. In DNA form, the CDR3 reads TGTGCCAGCAGCTTATCTTACACTGAAGCTTTCTTT. Protein: CASSLSYTEAFF.

The chain has TRBV9 and TRBJ2-2; no clear D. Trimming took 4 bases from V and 5 from J, leaving 12 bases between them. This CDR3 is 14 amino acids long. Germline-derived CDR1 and CDR2 are SGDLS and YYNGEE. CDR3 nucleotide sequence: TGTGCCAGCAGCTCACGACTTGAAACCGGGGAGCTGTTTTTT. Encoded protein: CASSSRLETGELFF.

The V call is TRBV4-3, the J call TRBJ2-7; D ambiguous. Trimming shortened V by 6 bases and J by 11 bases, and 17 bases separated the two germline ends. The CDR3 runs 12 residues. Germline V lookup: CDR1 LGHNA, CDR2 YSLEER. Written as DNA, the CDR3 is TGCGCCAGCAGGCCGCCCCGGGTCCCGGAGTACTTC. Amino acids: CASRPPRVPEYF.

The chain recombines TRBV19 with TRBJ2-7; 8 nucleotides agree with TRBD2. V shed 5 bases, J shed 7 bases, and the junction held 13 bases outside the gene matches. This CDR3 region has 15 residues. Germline CDR1 and CDR2: LNHDA and SQIVND (reference sequence). The CDR3 region is CASSPEPSGRMEQYF. The CDR3 DNA reads TGTGCCAGTAGTCCCGAGCCTAGCGGGCGTATGGAGCAGTACTTC.

This chain connects TRBV7-3 to TRBJ2-7; 9 bases agree with TRBD1. The CDR3 is 14 residues long. The J segment lost 2 bases and the V segment lost 5 bases, leaving 4 bases of the junction unmatched. Germline CDR1 and CDR2: SGHTA and FQGTGA. The CDR3 spells CASSPGTGTYEQYF. The CDR3 DNA sequence: TGTGCCAGCAGCCCCGGGACAGGGACCTACGAGCAGTACTTC.

J is TRBJ1-1 and V is TRBV7-2; D remains unclear. CDR1 and CDR2 (germline): SGHTA, FQGNSA. The V end was cut by 1 base, the J end by 0 bases, with 9 bases between. The CDR3 is 15 amino acids. CDR3 loop: CASSLDSSVNTEAFF. CDR3 DNA sequence: TGTGCCAGCAGCTTAGATAGTTCGGTGAACACTGAAGCTTTCTTT. The full variable domain, in which reference TRBV7-2 and TRBJ1-1 provide the parts outside the CDR3, is GAGVSQSPSNKVTEKGKDVELRCDPISGHTALYWYRQSLGQGLEFLIYFQGNSAPDKSGLPSDRFSAERTGGSVSTLTIQRTQQEDSAVYLCASSLDSSVNTEAFFGQGTRLTVV.

The chain joins TRBV19 to TRBJ2-3, with TRBD1 matching over 8 bases. CDR3 length: 12 amino acids. The germline V gene encodes CDR1 LNHDA and CDR2 SQIVND (reference sequence). Trimming at V came to 10 bases and at J to 6 bases, leaving 6 bases not matched to a gene. CDR3 bases: TGTGCCACCTCAAACAGGGGGGATACGCAGTATTTT. This encodes CATSNRGDTQYF. Using reference TRBV19 and TRBJ2-3 for the parts outside the CDR3, the full variable domain is DGGITQSPKYLFRKEGQNVTLSCEQNLNHDAMYWYRQDPGQGLRLIYYSQIVNDFQKGDIAEGYSVSREKKESFPLTVTSAQKNPTAFYLCATSNRGDTQYFGPGTRLTVL.

V usage is TRBV21-1 and J usage is TRBJ2-6; no check of the table's D call, TRBD2, against the DNA was made. TRBV21-1 is a known pseudogene. This CDR3 has 18 amino acids. CDR3 bases: TGTGCCAGCAGCAGGCAGCGGGGCCTCCCCCACGGGGCCAACGTCCTGACTTTC. Encoded protein: CASSRQRGLPHGANVLTF.

The genes are TRBV29-1 and TRBJ2-3, with TRBD2 matching 7 bases. J was trimmed by 2 bases and V by 7 bases; bases with no gene match: 9. Germline lookup yields CDR1 SQVTM and CDR2 ANQGSEA. This CDR3 comprises 14 residues. The CDR3 is CSAAGTMDTDTQYF. The CDR3 nucleotides are TGCAGCGCCGCCGGGACTATGGACACAGATACGCAGTATTTT.

The J gene is TRBJ2-7, the V gene TRBV27; 7 bases are a match to TRBD2. CDR3 length: 17 residues. Trimming at V came to 7 bases and at J to 1 base, leaving 16 bases not matched to a gene. CDR1 is MNHEY and CDR2 is SMNVEV in the germline V gene (reference sequence). The CDR3 region is CASIGFLGGNGSYEQYF. The CDR3 nucleotides read TGTGCCAGCATCGGGTTTCTGGGAGGGAACGGTTCCTACGAGCAGTACTTC.

The chain has TRBV5-1 and TRBJ2-5; a possible D gene is TRBD2 (6 bases). The CDR3 extends over 13 amino acids. Germline V gene sequence: CDR1 SGHRS, CDR2 YFSETQ. V was clipped by 9 bases and J by 5 bases, with 17 bases between them. The CDR3 sequence: CATGTWVGETQYF. CDR3 DNA: TGCGCCACCGGGACTTGGGTAGGGGAGACCCAGTACTTC.

The V gene is TRBV29-1, the J gene TRBJ1-1; 7 bases agree with TRBD1. CDR3 length: 13 amino acids. CDR1 and CDR2 (germline): SQVTM, ANQGSEA. V shed 7 bases, J shed 0 bases, and the junction held 5 bases outside the gene matches. CDR3 sequence reads: CSGKGQLNTEAFF. Written as DNA, the CDR3 is TGCAGCGGAAAGGGACAGTTGAACACTGAAGCTTTCTTT.

The J gene is TRBJ1-1, the V gene TRBV7-6, with TRBD1 as a possible D gene (5 bases). V was clipped by 1 base and J by 6 bases, with 9 bases between them. The germline V gene encodes CDR1 SGHVS and CDR2 FNYEAQ. This CDR3 contains 13 residues. CDR3 protein: CASSLVGEAEAFF. CDR3 coding DNA: TGTGCCAGCAGCTTAGTAGGGGAGGCTGAAGCTTTCTTT.

Concerning this clone itself: A read error may produce the germline difference seen at one junction end. The V and J genes are TRBV7-9 and TRBJ1-2, with 7 bases identical to TRBD1. The CDR3 consists of 12 residues. Per the germline V gene, CDR1 is SEHNR and CDR2 is FQNEAQ (reference sequence). CDR3 loop: CSSSPDRHGYTF. The CDR3 coding sequence is TGTTCCAGCAGCCCGGACAGGCATGGCTACACCTTC.

This clone appeared a few times. The chain employs TRBV10-3 and TRBJ2-3; 12 bases fit TRBD2. Per the germline V gene, CDR1 is ENHRY and CDR2 is SYGVKD. The J segment lost 2 bases and the V segment lost 6 bases, leaving 6 bases of the junction unmatched. The CDR3 totals 16 residues. The CDR3 spells CAIRPLAGGSTDTQYF. The CDR3 DNA reads TGTGCCATCAGGCCACTAGCGGGAGGCTCCACAGATACGCAGTATTTT.